These 9 T cell receptor beta chains came from one sample sequenced in a study of T cell responses to AZD1222 COVID-19 vaccine. TCRdb's copy holds only in-frame clones and misses some; the assay was immunoSEQ multiplex PCR. The table lists approximately 110,000 clones, approximately 88% of them singletons. The sample was peripheral blood, taken 28 days after the second AZD1222 dose. The origin of the receptors is an adult who received the AZD1222 COVID-19 vaccine.

CDR3 loop: CASSLDNYSNQPQHF. DNA of the CDR3: TGTGCCAGCAGTCTGGACAACTATAGCAATCAGCCCCAGCATTTT. The V call is TRBV28, the J call TRBJ1-5, with D tentatively TRBD1 (5 bases). Germline assignment: CDR1 MDHEN and CDR2 SYDVKM. Trimming cost V 5 bases and J 0 bases, with 11 bases left between them. This CDR3 comprises 15 residues.

This chain connects TRBV4-3 to TRBJ2-2; D possibly matches TRBD1 or TRBD2 (6 bases each). The CDR3 totals 15 residues. V was shortened by 1 base and J by 7 bases, with 13 bases between the two germline ends. Germline V gene sequence: CDR1 LGHNA, CDR2 YSLEER. The CDR3 DNA reads as TGCGCCAGCAGCCAAGTGGGGGGCCAGGGCGGGGAGCTGTTTTTT. It specifies CASSQVGGQGGELFF.

The table lists this clone with a few counts. The identical CDR3 is also encoded by other nucleotide sequences in the sample. The chain links TRBV5-1 to TRBJ1-3, with D unclear. Germline V gene sequence: CDR1 SGHRS, CDR2 YFSETQ. The CDR3 is made up of 14 amino acids. Trimming left V 0 bases short and J 3 bases short, with 7 bases between. CDR3 loop: CASSLEGGGNTIYF. The CDR3 nucleotides read TGCGCCAGCAGCTTGGAGGGTGGTGGAAACACCATATATTTT.

The sample holds a few counts of this clone. The chain uses TRBV7-9 and TRBJ2-1; D is perhaps TRBD2 (6 bases). The CDR3 sequence is 16 residues long. Germline V lookup: CDR1 SEHNR, CDR2 FQNEAQ (reference sequence). Trimming stripped 5 bases from V and 0 bases from J, with 14 bases between. The CDR3 DNA reads as TGTGCCAGCAGCCCATGGCGGGGTAGCTCCTACAATGAGCAGTTCTTC. Amino acid sequence: CASSPWRGSSYNEQFF.

The V call is TRBV28, the J call TRBJ1-2; tentative D call: TRBD1 (5 bases). This CDR3 is built from 13 residues. Germline assignment: CDR1 MDHEN and CDR2 SYDVKM. Trimming shortened V by 3 bases and J by 6 bases, and 11 bases separated the two germline ends. CDR3 in DNA: TGTGCCAGCAGTTTGAGGGGCCCGGATGGCTACACCTTC. Its translation is CASSLRGPDGYTF.

V gene TRBV6-6 combines with J gene TRBJ2-4; D not resolved. V dropped 8 bases and J dropped 0 bases, with 14 bases sitting between them. Germline V gives CDR1 MNHNY, CDR2 SVGAGI (reference sequence). The CDR3 has 15 amino acids. CDR3 in amino acids: CASGSLGIAKNIQYF. CDR3 nucleotide sequence: TGTGCCAGCGGCTCCCTGGGGATAGCCAAAAACATTCAGTACTTC.

This chain connects TRBV7-2 to TRBJ2-3; a weak D match, TRBD2 (6 bases). Germline values: CDR1 SGHTA, CDR2 FQGNSA. V gave up 1 base and J gave up 5 bases, with 16 bases separating them. This CDR3 contains 16 residues. Here the CDR3 DNA reads TGTGCCAGCAGCTTAGTTCATGGAGGGGTTCAAGATACGCAGTATTTT. Encoded protein: CASSLVHGGVQDTQYF.

This chain links TRBV7-2 with TRBJ2-1, with 10 bases fitting TRBD2. With 5 bases clipped from V and 0 bases from J, the junction kept 1 base outside the gene matches. The germline CDR1 and CDR2 sequences are SGHTA and FQGNSA. There are 15 residues in the CDR3. The CDR3 DNA follows: TGTGCCAGCAGCAGGACTAGCGGCTCCTACAATGAGCAGTTCTTC. It encodes CASSRTSGSYNEQFF.

DNA for the CDR3: TGTGCCAGCATTGGTCAGGGCAACTATGGCTACACCTTC. This encodes CASIGQGNYGYTF. The rearrangement links TRBV28 to TRBJ1-2; the D gene is possibly TRBD1 (5 bases). The CDR3 is 13 residues long. Germline V gene sequence: CDR1 MDHEN, CDR2 SYDVKM. Trimming pared 7 bases from V and 2 bases from J, leaving 11 bases between.